Each of the 7 T cell receptor beta chains below was sequenced from the same sample in a study of neoadjuvant anti-PD-1 for oral cavity cancer. Some clones are missing from TCRdb's copy, which holds only in-frame ones; the method was immunoSEQ multiplex PCR. The data show some 15,000 clones, roughly 70% seen once. This specimen was PBMCs, taken before nivolumab (anti-PD-1) treatment. The receptors shown here come from a person aged 35 to 85 with oral cavity squamous cell carcinoma.

The rearrangement links TRBV9 to TRBJ1-4, with D possibly being TRBD1 (5 bases). Germline V gene sequence: CDR1 SGDLS, CDR2 YYNGEE. The CDR3 loop spans 17 amino acids. Trimming stripped 3 bases from V and 0 bases from J, with 15 bases between. The CDR3 sequence is CASSGGQGFATNEKLFF. CDR3 DNA: TGTGCCAGCAGCGGAGGGCAGGGCTTTGCAACTAATGAAAAACTGTTTTTT.

The chain uses TRBV7-3 and TRBJ1-1, with D unresolved. V was clipped by 2 bases and J by 2 bases, with 6 bases between them. The V gene's germline CDR1 is SGHTA and CDR2 FQGTGA. This CDR3 comprises 13 residues. CDR3 amino acids: CASSLSENTEAFF. The CDR3 nucleotides are TGTGCCAGCAGCTTATCAGAAAACACTGAAGCTTTCTTT.

This clone is labeled as medium-sized (0.01 to 0.1%). The rearrangement joins TRBV6-4 to TRBJ2-2; weak D call: TRBD2 (5 bases). Trimming shortened V by 5 bases and J by 4 bases, and 11 bases separated the two germline ends. The CDR3 runs to 14 residues. CDR1 and CDR2 (germline): MRHNA, SNTAGT. The CDR3 reads CASSQRGSTGELFF. DNA of the CDR3: TGTGCCAGCAGTCAACGGGGAAGCACCGGGGAGCTGTTTTTT.

The chain employs TRBV2 and TRBJ2-1, with D perhaps TRBD1 (6 bases). Germline CDR1 and CDR2: SNHLY and FYNNEI. This CDR3 has 15 amino acids. The V gene lost 8 bases and the J gene lost 12 bases, with 26 bases spanning the gap. The CDR3 DNA reads as TGTGCCAGCTCAGACAGGCTGCCCAGCGGTATGGGGCAGTTCTTC. Its translation is CASSDRLPSGMGQFF.

The chain combines TRBV30 with TRBJ2-2, with 11 positions matching TRBD2. This CDR3 contains 15 residues. Germline CDR1 and CDR2: GTSNPN and SVGIG (reference sequence). Trimming took 5 bases from V and 0 from J; bases not matched to a gene: 2. CDR3 in amino acids: CAWLAGGANTGELFF. DNA of the CDR3: TGTGCCTGGTTAGCGGGGGGGGCGAACACCGGGGAGCTGTTTTTT.

This chain uses TRBV6-1 with TRBJ1-4, with 7 positions matching TRBD1. Germline loops: CDR1 MNHNS, CDR2 SASEGT. This CDR3 is built from 16 residues. V lost 3 bases, J lost 2 bases, and 6 bases stayed unmatched. The CDR3 DNA reads as TGTGCCAGCAGTGACGACAGGGTTCGGACTAATGAAAAACTGTTTTTT. Protein sequence: CASSDDRVRTNEKLFF.

V gene TRBV28 combines with J gene TRBJ1-2; no clear D gene. Germline V gene data show CDR1 as MDHEN and CDR2 as SYDVKM. The CDR3 runs to 14 residues. V lost 6 bases and J lost 4, with 15 bases in between. The CDR3 region has the DNA TGTGCCAGCAGCCGTATGACGGAATCCTATGGCTACACCTTC. This gives the protein CASSRMTESYGYTF.